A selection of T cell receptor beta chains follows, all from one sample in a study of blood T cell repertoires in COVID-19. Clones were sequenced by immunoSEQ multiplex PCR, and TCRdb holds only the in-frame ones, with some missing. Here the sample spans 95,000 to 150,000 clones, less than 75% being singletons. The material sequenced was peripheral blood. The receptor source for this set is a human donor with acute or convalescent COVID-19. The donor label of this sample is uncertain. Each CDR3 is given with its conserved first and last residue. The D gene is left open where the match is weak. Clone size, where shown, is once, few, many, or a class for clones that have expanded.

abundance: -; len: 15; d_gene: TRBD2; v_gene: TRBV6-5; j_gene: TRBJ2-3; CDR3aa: CASSLAGARTDTQYF; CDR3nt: TGTGCCAGCAGCCTAGCGGGGGCCCGCACAGATACGCAGTATTTT
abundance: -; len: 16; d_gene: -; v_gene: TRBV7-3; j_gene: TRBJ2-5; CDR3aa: CASSSAGGATQETQYF; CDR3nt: TGTGCCAGCAGCTCAGCCGGCGGGGCAACACAAGAGACCCAGTACTTC
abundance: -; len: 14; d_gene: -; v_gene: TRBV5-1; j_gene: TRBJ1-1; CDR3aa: CASSLKSMNTEAFF; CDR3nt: TGCGCCAGCAGCTTGAAGAGTATGAACACTGAAGCTTTCTTT
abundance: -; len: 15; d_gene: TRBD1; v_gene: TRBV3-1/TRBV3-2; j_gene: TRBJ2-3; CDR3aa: CASSGQEKITDTQYF; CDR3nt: TGTGCCAGCAGCGGACAGGAGAAAATCACAGATACGCAGTATTTT
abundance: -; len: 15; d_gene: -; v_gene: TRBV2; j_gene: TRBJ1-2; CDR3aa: CASSEATRGWYGYTF; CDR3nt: TGTGCCAGCAGTGAAGCGACTAGGGGATGGTATGGCTACACCTTC
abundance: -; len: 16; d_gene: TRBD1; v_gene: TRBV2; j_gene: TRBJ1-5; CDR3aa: CASSEASGTGGQPQHF; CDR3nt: TGTGCCAGCAGTGAAGCGTCCGGGACAGGGGGTCAGCCCCAGCATTTT
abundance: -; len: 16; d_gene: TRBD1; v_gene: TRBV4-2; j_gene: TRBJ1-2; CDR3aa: CASSQESAGTVNGYTF; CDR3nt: TGTGCCAGCAGCCAAGAGTCCGCCGGGACAGTGAATGGCTACACCTTC
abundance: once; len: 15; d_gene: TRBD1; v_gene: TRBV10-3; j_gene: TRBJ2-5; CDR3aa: CAISEGQAFQETQYF; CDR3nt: TGTGCCATCAGTGAAGGACAGGCCTTCCAAGAGACCCAGTACTTC
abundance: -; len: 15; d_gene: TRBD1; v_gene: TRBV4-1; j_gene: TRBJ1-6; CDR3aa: CASSKLQGMGSPLHF; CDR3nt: TGCGCCAGCAGCAAGTTACAGGGGATGGGGTCACCCCTCCACTTT
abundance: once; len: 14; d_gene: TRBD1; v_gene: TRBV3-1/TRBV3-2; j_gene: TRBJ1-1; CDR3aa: CASSGQGLGTEAFF; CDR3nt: TGTGCCAGCAGCGGACAGGGGTTAGGCACTGAAGCTTTCTTT
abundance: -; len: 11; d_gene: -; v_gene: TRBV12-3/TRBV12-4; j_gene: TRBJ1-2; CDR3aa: CASSLSGPSVF; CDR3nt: TGTGCCAGCAGTTTGTCAGGCCCCTCAGTTTTC
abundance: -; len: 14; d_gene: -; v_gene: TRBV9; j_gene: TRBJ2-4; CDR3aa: CASSVAGSTNIQYF; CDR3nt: TGTGCCAGCAGCGTAGCAGGGTCCACAAACATTCAGTACTTC
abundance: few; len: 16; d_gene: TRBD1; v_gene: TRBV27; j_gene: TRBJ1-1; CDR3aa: CASSSYSGTGGGEAFF; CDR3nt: TGTGCCAGCAGTTCTTACTCCGGGACAGGGGGCGGTGAAGCTTTCTTT
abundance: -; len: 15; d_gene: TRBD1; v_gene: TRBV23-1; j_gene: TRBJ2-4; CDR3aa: CASSPRGFTKNIQYF; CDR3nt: TGCGCCAGCAGTCCCAGGGGGTTCACCAAAAACATTCAGTACTTC
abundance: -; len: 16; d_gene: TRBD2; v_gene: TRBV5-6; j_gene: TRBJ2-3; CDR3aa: CASSFVGGGVGWAQYF; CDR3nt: TGTGCCAGCAGCTTTGTCGGCGGGGGAGTGGGGTGGGCGCAGTATTTT
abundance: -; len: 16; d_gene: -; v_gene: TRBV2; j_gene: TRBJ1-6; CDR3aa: CASSKQGTARASPLHF; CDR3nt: TGTGCCAGCAGTAAACAGGGTACCGCACGGGCTTCACCCCTCCACTTT
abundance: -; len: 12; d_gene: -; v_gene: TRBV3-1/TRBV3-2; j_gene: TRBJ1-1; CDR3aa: CASSHTGGEAFF; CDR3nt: TGTGCCAGCAGCCATACAGGTGGTGAAGCTTTCTTT
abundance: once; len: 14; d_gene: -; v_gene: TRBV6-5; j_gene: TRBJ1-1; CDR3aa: CASSTGWMSTEAFF; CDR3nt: TGTGCCAGCAGCACCGGGTGGATGAGCACTGAAGCTTTCTTT
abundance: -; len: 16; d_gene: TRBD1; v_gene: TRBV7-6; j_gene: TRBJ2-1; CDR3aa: CASRLTPGQDNNEQFF; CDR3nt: TGTGCCAGCCGCCTAACCCCGGGACAGGACAACAATGAGCAGTTCTTC
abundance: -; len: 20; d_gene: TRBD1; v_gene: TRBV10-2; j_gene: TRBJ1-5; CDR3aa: CASSESIFWGTGESNQPQHF; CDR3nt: TGCGCCAGCAGTGAGTCGATTTTTTGGGGGACAGGGGAGAGCAATCAGCCCCAGCATTTT
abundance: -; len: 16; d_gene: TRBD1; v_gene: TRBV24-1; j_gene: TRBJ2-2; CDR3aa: CATRSGQGGTTGELFF; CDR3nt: TGTGCCACCAGATCTGGACAGGGTGGGACCACCGGGGAGCTGTTTTTT
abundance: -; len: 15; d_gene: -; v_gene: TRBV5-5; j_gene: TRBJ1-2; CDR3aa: CASSLGRTANYGYTF; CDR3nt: TGTGCCAGCAGCTTGGGGAGGACAGCTAACTATGGCTACACCTTC
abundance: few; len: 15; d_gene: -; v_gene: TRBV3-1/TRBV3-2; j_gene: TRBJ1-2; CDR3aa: CASSQGPRAHYGYTF; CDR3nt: TGTGCCAGCAGCCAAGGACCCAGGGCCCACTATGGCTACACCTTC
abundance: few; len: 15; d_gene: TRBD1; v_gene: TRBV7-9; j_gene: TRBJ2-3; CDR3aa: CASSQGQQIGDTQYF; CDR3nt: TGTGCCAGCAGCCAGGGACAGCAGATAGGGGATACGCAGTATTTT
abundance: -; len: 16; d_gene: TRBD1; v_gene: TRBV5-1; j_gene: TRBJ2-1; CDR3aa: CASSLGTGQRYNEQFF; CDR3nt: TGCGCCAGCAGCTTAGGGACGGGACAGCGTTACAATGAGCAGTTCTTC
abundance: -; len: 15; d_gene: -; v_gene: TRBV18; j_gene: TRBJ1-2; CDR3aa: CASSPIRETNYGYTF; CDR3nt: TGTGCCAGCTCACCTATCCGGGAAACTAACTATGGCTACACCTTC
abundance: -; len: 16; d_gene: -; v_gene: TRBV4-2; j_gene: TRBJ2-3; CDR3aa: CASSQDATEDTDTQYF; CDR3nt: TGTGCCAGCAGCCAAGATGCAACAGAAGACACAGATACGCAGTATTTT
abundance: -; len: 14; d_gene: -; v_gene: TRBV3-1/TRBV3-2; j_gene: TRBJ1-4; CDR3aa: CASSPRATNEKLFF; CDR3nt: TGTGCCAGCAGCCCTCGGGCAACTAATGAAAAACTGTTTTTT
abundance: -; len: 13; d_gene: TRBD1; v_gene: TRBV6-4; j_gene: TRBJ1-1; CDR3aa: CARETRGRTEAFF; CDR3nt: TGTGCCAGGGAGACCAGGGGGAGGACTGAAGCTTTCTTT